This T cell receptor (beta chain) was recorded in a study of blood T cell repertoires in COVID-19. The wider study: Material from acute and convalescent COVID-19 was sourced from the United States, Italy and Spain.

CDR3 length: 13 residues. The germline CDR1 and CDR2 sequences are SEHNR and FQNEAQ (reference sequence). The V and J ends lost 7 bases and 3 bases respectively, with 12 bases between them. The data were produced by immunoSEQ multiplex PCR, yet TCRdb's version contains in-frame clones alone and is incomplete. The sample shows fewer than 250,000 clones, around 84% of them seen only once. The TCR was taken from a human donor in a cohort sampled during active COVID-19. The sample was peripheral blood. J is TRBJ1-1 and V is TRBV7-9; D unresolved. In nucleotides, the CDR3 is TGTGCCAGCACACCTGCGGGGTACACTGAAGCTTTCTTT. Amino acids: CASTPAGYTEAFF.